The 21 T cell receptor beta chains below come from one sample, sequenced in a study of siplizumab effects on memory and regulatory T cells. Measured with immunoSEQ multiplex PCR; TCRdb has only the in-frame clones, and not every one. The sample yields approximately 68,000 clones, more than 80% seen once. The sequenced sample was CD8+ T cells sorted from blood. The receptors shown here come from a human donor in good health.

The rearrangement links TRBV5-4 to TRBJ2-1; no firm D call. The CDR3 covers 11 residues. Germline CDR1 is SGHNT and CDR2 is YYREEE (reference sequence). The V end lost 1 base, the J end lost 8 bases, and 4 bases lay between the germline ends. The CDR3 sequence: CASSLWDEQFF. The CDR3 bases are TGTGCCAGCAGCTTGTGGGATGAGCAGTTCTTC.

The sample holds many counts of this clone. The rearrangement uses TRBV4-1 and TRBJ1-1, with D perhaps matching TRBD1 (5 bases). The V end lost 4 bases, the J end lost 2 bases, and 14 bases lay between the germline ends. The CDR3 runs to 15 residues. Germline V CDR1 and CDR2: MGHRA, YSYEKL. The CDR3 is CASSPLDSRNTEAFF. The CDR3 DNA is TGCGCCAGCAGCCCCCTTGACAGCCGAAACACTGAAGCTTTCTTT.

The chain joins TRBV4-1 to TRBJ2-3, with D maybe TRBD2 (5 bases). Per the germline V gene, CDR1 is MGHRA and CDR2 is YSYEKL. The CDR3 contains 16 residues. Trimming shortened V by 0 bases and J by 4 bases, and 14 bases separated the two germline ends. This CDR3 is CASSQEGAGLADTQYF. DNA for the CDR3: TGCGCCAGCAGCCAAGAAGGTGCGGGTTTAGCAGATACGCAGTATTTT.

The V gene is TRBV19, the J gene TRBJ2-3; 7 nucleotides line up with TRBD1. J was trimmed by 2 bases and V by 3 bases; bases with no gene match: 5. CDR1 is LNHDA, CDR2 SQIVND, per germline (reference sequence). CDR3 length: 15 amino acids. CDR3 DNA sequence: TGTGCCAGTAGTATCGGGACAGCATACACAGATACGCAGTATTTT. It yields the protein CASSIGTAYTDTQYF.

V is TRBV29-1 and J is TRBJ2-7; D ambiguous. The germline V gene encodes CDR1 SQVTM and CDR2 ANQGSEA. The CDR3 runs 11 residues. V was cut by 5 bases and J by 4 bases, with 9 bases left in between. The CDR3 bases are TGCAGCGTTCCGGTGGGGTACGAGCAGTACTTC. Protein: CSVPVGYEQYF.

This clone was seen only a few times. This rearrangement joins TRBV19 to TRBJ2-1; no definite D call. CDR3 length: 15 residues. Germline CDR1 LNHDA, CDR2 SQIVND (reference sequence). Trimming took 5 bases from V and 0 from J, leaving 11 bases between them. CDR3 sequence: CASSVGMSSYNEQFF. The CDR3 DNA reads TGTGCCAGTAGTGTTGGAATGAGCTCCTACAATGAGCAGTTCTTC. Filled out from reference TRBV19 and TRBJ2-1, the complete variable domain reads DGGITQSPKYLFRKEGQNVTLSCEQNLNHDAMYWYRQDPGQGLRLIYYSQIVNDFQKGDIAEGYSVSREKKESFPLTVTSAQKNPTAFYLCASSVGMSSYNEQFFGPGTRLTVL.

V and J are TRBV9 and TRBJ2-3; no reliable D call. This CDR3 is built from 12 residues. V was pared by 0 bases and J by 3 bases, with 2 bases between. CDR1 and CDR2 from the germline V gene are SGDLS and YYNGEE. For the CDR3, the DNA is TGTGCCAGCAGCGTAGAGACAGATACGCAGTATTTT. It translates to CASSVETDTQYF.

V usage is TRBV6-5 and J usage is TRBJ2-1; tentative D call: TRBD1 (5 bases). Deletions cut 3 bases from V and 15 bases from J, with 12 bases between. The CDR3 sequence is 11 residues long. Per germline, CDR1 MNHEY and CDR2 SVGAGI. The CDR3 spells CASSYQGIWFF. Here the CDR3 DNA reads TGTGCCAGCAGTTATCAGGGCATCTGGTTCTTC.

V gene TRBV19 combines with J gene TRBJ2-7, with 7 bases lining up with TRBD2. In germline, CDR1 is LNHDA, CDR2 SQIVND (reference sequence). The CDR3 consists of 15 residues. Germline trimming cut 5 bases from V and 0 bases from J; bases unmatched to any gene: 7. The CDR3 nucleotides read TGTGCCAGTAGTCCCTTCGCGGGGGACTCCTACGAGCAGTACTTC. This translates into CASSPFAGDSYEQYF.

The chain's CDR3 is CASSGDRRNEKLFF. In DNA form, the CDR3 reads TGTGCCAGTAGCGGTGACAGGAGGAATGAAAAACTGTTTTTT. The rearrangement uses TRBV19 and TRBJ1-4, with D perhaps matching TRBD1 (6 bases). V lost 6 bases and J lost 5, with 13 bases in between. Germline values: CDR1 LNHDA, CDR2 SQIVND (reference sequence). This CDR3 has 14 residues.

The chain combines TRBV19 with TRBJ2-7; 9 bases agree with TRBD1. V lost 8 bases and J lost 4; bases outside the gene matches: 9. The CDR3 contains 14 residues. CDR1 and CDR2 (germline): LNHDA, SQIVND (reference sequence). CDR3 nucleotide sequence: TGTGCCAGTTCACCCGGGACAGGGCAGTACGAGCAGTACTTC. As protein: CASSPGTGQYEQYF.

V and J are TRBV6-6 and TRBJ2-5; no reliable D call. V dropped 0 bases and J dropped 5 bases, with 4 bases sitting between them. Germline CDR1 is MNHNY and CDR2 is SVGAGI (reference sequence). The CDR3 loop spans 12 amino acids. The CDR3 DNA follows: TGTGCCAGCAGTTACTCGCTCGAGACCCAGTACTTC. Its protein is CASSYSLETQYF.

This chain's CDR3 is CASSVRSGETGELFF. CDR3 DNA sequence: TGTGCCAGCAGCGTACGGTCGGGAGAAACCGGGGAGCTGTTTTTT. This chain connects TRBV9 to TRBJ2-2, with a weak D call TRBD2 (6 bases). The germline V and J ends were trimmed by 1 base and 5 bases, with 12 bases remaining between them. The CDR3 sequence is 15 residues long. Germline values: CDR1 SGDLS, CDR2 YYNGEE. The variable domain in full, with the rest retrieved from reference TRBV9 and TRBJ2-2, is DSGVTQTPKHLITATGQRVTLRCSPRSGDLSVYWYQQSLDQGLQFLIQYYNGEERAKGNILERFSAQQFPDLHSELNLSSLELGDSALYFCASSVRSGETGELFFGEGSRLTVL.

The J gene is TRBJ2-7, the V gene TRBV2; 10 positions agree with TRBD2. Losses at the gene ends were 3 bases for V and 1 base for J; bases not matched to a gene: 6. CDR1 and CDR2 from the germline V gene are SNHLY and FYNNEI. The CDR3 totals 16 residues. The CDR3 here is CASSDPSGGQSYEQYF. In DNA form, the CDR3 reads TGTGCCAGCAGTGACCCTAGCGGGGGCCAGTCCTACGAGCAGTACTTC.

This chain links TRBV19 with TRBJ2-7; TRBD2 agrees at 13 bases. From germline, CDR1 is LNHDA and CDR2 SQIVND (reference sequence). Losses at the gene ends were 5 bases for V and 3 bases for J; bases not matched to a gene: 1. CDR3 size: 14 residues. CDR3 DNA sequence: TGTGCCAGTAGTTGGACTAGCGGGAGCTACGAGCAGTACTTC. Encoded protein: CASSWTSGSYEQYF. The full variable domain, with the rest looked up from reference TRBV19 and TRBJ2-7, is DGGITQSPKYLFRKEGQNVTLSCEQNLNHDAMYWYRQDPGQGLRLIYYSQIVNDFQKGDIAEGYSVSREKKESFPLTVTSAQKNPTAFYLCASSWTSGSYEQYFGPGTRLTVT.

This clone appeared once. V and J are TRBV4-1 and TRBJ1-2; D unclear. CDR1 MGHRA and CDR2 YSYEKL come from the germline V gene. The CDR3 contains 13 residues. Trimming pared 1 base from V and 6 bases from J, leaving 9 bases between. Here the CDR3 reads CASSQGSYNGYTF. CDR3 nucleotide sequence: TGCGCCAGCAGCCAAGGCAGCTACAATGGCTACACCTTC.

The chain uses TRBV4-1 and TRBJ1-2, with a tentative D call TRBD1 (6 bases). Trimming stripped 4 bases from V and 0 bases from J, with 12 bases between. Germline assignment: CDR1 MGHRA and CDR2 YSYEKL. This CDR3 contains 15 residues. The CDR3 protein is CASSPRDTANYGYTF. In DNA, the CDR3 is TGCGCCAGCAGCCCTCGGGACACCGCTAACTATGGCTACACCTTC.

The gene calls are TRBV6-6 and TRBJ1-2; D call uncertain. The CDR3 totals 14 residues. Trimming cost V 7 bases and J 9 bases, with 21 bases left between them. Germline V gives CDR1 MNHNY, CDR2 SVGAGI (reference sequence). CDR3 DNA sequence: TGTGCCAGCAAGTTCTCGTGGGGTGATTATCGCTACACCTTC. This sequence encodes CASKFSWGDYRYTF.

The rearrangement joins TRBV19 to TRBJ1-5; 7 bases match TRBD1. Germline V gives CDR1 LNHDA, CDR2 SQIVND (reference sequence). Trimming at V came to 9 bases and at J to 6 bases, leaving 5 bases not matched to a gene. The CDR3 runs to 12 residues. CDR3 DNA: TGTGCCAGCCGACAGGGCGGTCAGCCCCAGCATTTT. Its translation: CASRQGGQPQHF.

The chain has TRBV6-5 and TRBJ1-4, with 10 bases fitting TRBD1. CDR1 is MNHEY, CDR2 SVGAGI, per germline. CDR3 length: 16 residues. V shed 2 bases and J 4 bases; nucleotides not matched to a gene: 4. The CDR3 here is CASSYLRTGGNEKLFF. The CDR3 DNA reads as TGTGCCAGCAGTTACCTGAGGACAGGGGGTAATGAAAAACTGTTTTTT.

This chain uses TRBV4-2 with TRBJ2-7; unclear D gene. Trimming took 0 bases from V and 2 from J, leaving 5 bases between them. CDR3 length: 13 residues. The germline V gene has CDR1 LGHNA and CDR2 YNFKEQ. The CDR3 DNA reads TGTGCCAGCAGCCAAGATCTTGCCTACGAGCAGTACTTC. Amino acid sequence: CASSQDLAYEQYF.